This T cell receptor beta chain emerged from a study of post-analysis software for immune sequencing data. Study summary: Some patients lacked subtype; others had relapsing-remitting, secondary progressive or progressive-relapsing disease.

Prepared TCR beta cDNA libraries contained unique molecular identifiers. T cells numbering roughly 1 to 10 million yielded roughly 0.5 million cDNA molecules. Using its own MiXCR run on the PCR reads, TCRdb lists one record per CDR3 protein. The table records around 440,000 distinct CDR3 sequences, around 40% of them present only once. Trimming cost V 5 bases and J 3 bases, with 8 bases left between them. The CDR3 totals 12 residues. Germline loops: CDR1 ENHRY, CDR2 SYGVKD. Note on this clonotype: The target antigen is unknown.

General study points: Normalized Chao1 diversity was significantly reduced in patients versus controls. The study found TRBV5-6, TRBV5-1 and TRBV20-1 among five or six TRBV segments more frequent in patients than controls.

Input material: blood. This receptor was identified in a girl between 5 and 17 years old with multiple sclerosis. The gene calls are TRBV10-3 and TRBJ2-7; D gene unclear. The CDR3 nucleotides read TGTGCCATCAGTCCGAAAAACTACGAGCAGTACTTC. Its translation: CAISPKNYEQYF.